The source of this TCR beta chain is a study of Ad26.COV2.S vaccination and SARS-CoV-2 variants. Study at large: In the study, Ad26.COV2.S was injected intramuscularly once, or twice 56 days apart.

Points from the study as a whole: Analyses of TCR breadth and depth may have underestimated total T cell responses. A substantial breadth of spike-specific CD8+ and CD4+ T cell responses after vaccination has been reported.

The V gene's germline CDR1 is LGHDT and CDR2 YNNKEL (reference sequence). The CDR3 spans 13 residues. Trimming took off 4 bases at V and 8 bases at J, with 14 bases between the two ends. Sequencing used immunoSEQ multiplex PCR; TCRdb keeps in-frame clones, though not all of them. Found here are approximately 480,000 clones, 87% of them singletons; the top ten hold over 10%. Treatment here: 15 to 20 received Ad26.COV2.S at low or high dose, single or two shots; 5 received placebo; per-sample allocation not given. Sampling was performed 63 days after the first vaccine or placebo injection. Boston provided a donor who was an adult aged 18-55 years. There are many counts of this clone. What it binds is not known.

This chain joins TRBV3-1 (or the pseudogene TRBV3-2) and TRBJ1-2, with a tentative D call TRBD1 (6 bases). This receptor was taken from a person between 18 and 59 years old who received the Ad26.COV2.S COVID-19 vaccine or a placebo. The starting material was peripheral blood, obtained in a trial of Ad26.COV2.S vaccine versus placebo. The chain's CDR3 is CASSPTQGSGYTF. The CDR3 DNA reads as TGTGCCAGCAGCCCCACACAGGGAAGCGGCTACACCTTC.